The clone carrying this T cell receptor (beta chain) was recorded a few times. Based on clinical symptoms, serum thyroxine and TRAb, thyroid ultrasound and orbital computed tomography, diagnoses were reached. Isolation of PBMCs was performed on around 9.4 ml fresh peripheral blood. This sample was taken from a study of T cells in Graves' hyperthyroidism and ophthalmopathy. Study details: It was at initial diagnosis, before any treatment, that peripheral blood was collected.

TCR beta CDR3 regions were amplified from RNA transcripts. The HTBI primer set served for first-round RT-PCR of the TCR CDR3. TCRdb redid the calling of the multiplex PCR reads with MiXCR, one entry per CDR3 protein. The repertoire includes 400,000 to 450,000 distinct CDR3 sequences, about 15% of them detected once, and around 14% sits in the top ten. The germline CDR1 and CDR2 sequences are MNHEY and SMNVEV (reference sequence). V was trimmed by 2 bases and J by 8 bases, leaving 8 bases between them. This CDR3 is 12 amino acids long. The rearrangement joins TRBV27 to TRBJ2-3; D not certain. This clonotype was sampled from a man aged 18 to 29 with Graves' ophthalmopathy. Material for sequencing was blood. CDR3: CASSLAYGTQYF. The CDR3 DNA sequence: TGTGCCAGCAGTTTAGCGTATGGTACGCAGTATTTT.